The 12 T cell receptor beta chains listed next were all sequenced from one sample in a study (dated by TCRdb to 2015 to 2016). The library was made by RT-PCR. Sequencing relied on an Illumina MiSeq. The public reads were reanalyzed by TCRdb: fastp trimming at Q25, MiXCR alignment, in-frame beta chains only. Here each entry gathers all rows of one CDR3 protein and keeps the most common genes and DNA. The sample table records about 680,000 distinct CDR3 sequences; over 12% of these occur just once. The ten largest account for about 3.9% of the sample. Sequenced input: memory CD4+ T cells from blood. The receptors were gathered from a female donor in good health, serving as a healthy control.

This clonotype was seen more than once but under ten times. The chain is built from TRBV2 and TRBJ2-7; no firm D call. V lost 7 bases to trimming and J lost 0 bases, with 7 bases between them. The germline V gene has CDR1 SNHLY and CDR2 FYNNEI. The CDR3 runs 12 residues. The CDR3 coding sequence is TGTGCCAGCAATAAGGTCTCCTACGAGCAGTACTTC. Amino acid sequence: CASNKVSYEQYF.

The sample holds a few counts of this clonotype. The chain is built from TRBV12-3 or TRBV12-4 and TRBJ2-2; 8 nucleotides line up with TRBD1. Unmatched junction bases numbered 12, after V lost 6 bases and J lost 6 bases. This CDR3 spans 16 amino acids. The chain's CDR3 is CASSHLRSGGSGELFF. The CDR3 DNA reads as TGTGCCAGCAGCCATCTTCGGTCAGGGGGCTCCGGGGAGCTGTTTTTT.

This clonotype was detected ten times or more. The CDR3 bases are TGCAGTGCTAGCCTAGGGACAGGGGGCGAGCCCCAGCATTTT. It specifies CSASLGTGGEPQHF. The genes are TRBV20-1 and TRBJ1-5, with TRBD1 identical over 12 bases. Losses at the gene ends were 3 bases for V and 8 bases for J; bases not matched to a gene: 5. CDR1 is DFQATT, CDR2 SNEGSKA, per germline (reference sequence). This CDR3 contains 14 residues.

This clonotype was observed a handful of times. This rearrangement joins TRBV3-1 to TRBJ1-1; 9 bases fit TRBD1. V was pared by 4 bases and J by 5 bases, with 5 bases of the junction left unmatched. CDR3 size: 14 residues. Germline V gene sequence: CDR1 LGHDT, CDR2 YNNKEL (reference sequence). CDR3 sequence: CASSRATGGTEAFF. The DNA of the CDR3 is TGTGCCAGCAGCCGAGCGACAGGGGGTACTGAAGCTTTCTTT.

This clonotype was counted ten times or more. The chain recombines TRBV15 with TRBJ2-7, with 10 bases matching TRBD1. This CDR3 contains 13 residues. V was pared by 3 bases and J by 6 bases, with 2 bases of the junction left unmatched. Germline-derived CDR1 and CDR2 are LNHNV and YYDKDF (reference sequence). The CDR3 DNA sequence: TGTGCCACCAGCAGGGGGGACAGGGGCGAGCAGTACTTC. Encoded protein: CATSRGDRGEQYF.

This clonotype has more than one count but fewer than ten. At one boundary the junction diverges from the germline segment, which might be a read error. This rearrangement joins TRBV20-1 to TRBJ2-5; weak D call: TRBD2 (6 bases). The CDR3 contains 15 residues. CDR1 and CDR2 (germline): DFQATT, SNEGSKA (reference sequence). The CDR3 region has the DNA TGCAGTGTTAGAGGAGGGCCCGGTCGGGAAGAGACCCAGTACTTC. Residues: CSVRGGPGREETQYF.

This clonotype has just a few counts. The chain employs TRBV6-6 and TRBJ2-1; 7 positions match TRBD1. Trimming removed 7 bases from V and 3 bases from J; junction bases left unmatched: 6. This CDR3 has 14 amino acids. From germline, CDR1 is MNHNY and CDR2 SVGAGI (reference sequence). CDR3: CASTRDSNYNEQFF. For the CDR3, the DNA is TGTGCCAGCACCCGGGACAGCAACTACAATGAGCAGTTCTTC.

V is TRBV20-1 and J is TRBJ1-6, with 7 bases aligning to TRBD1. Germline loops: CDR1 DFQATT, CDR2 SNEGSKA (reference sequence). This CDR3 comprises 17 residues. The trim removed 5 bases at V and 5 bases at J, leaving 15 bases unmatched. CDR3 DNA: TGCAGTGCTCCCGAAACCACGACAGGGAGGGATAATTCACCCCTCCACTTT. Protein: CSAPETTTGRDNSPLHF.

The sample holds many counts of this clonotype. The chain joins TRBV20-1 to TRBJ1-2; D gene ambiguous. Deletions cut 0 bases from V and 1 base from J, with 15 bases between. CDR1 is DFQATT and CDR2 is SNEGSKA in the germline V gene (reference sequence). The CDR3 has 16 amino acids. CDR3 region: CSARDLFFGFNYGYTF. The CDR3 region has the DNA TGCAGTGCTAGAGATCTCTTTTTTGGGTTTAACTATGGCTACACCTTC.

This clonotype was detected a few times. The chain combines TRBV12-1 with TRBJ2-7; no check of the table's D call, TRBD2, against the DNA was made. TRBV12-1 is labeled a pseudogene. The CDR3 is made up of 21 amino acids. Here the CDR3 DNA reads TGTGCCAGCAGCCCCATACGTACTGGGACTAGCGGGACCCTGGCGCTAAACGAGCAGTACTTC. This codes for CASSPIRTGTSGTLALNEQYF.

Ten or more counts support this clonotype. This chain uses TRBV6-5 with TRBJ2-5; 11 positions match TRBD2. Trimming removed 6 bases from V and 2 bases from J; junction bases left unmatched: 5. Germline CDR1 is MNHEY and CDR2 is SVGAGI. CDR3 length: 15 residues. The CDR3 nucleotides read TGTGCCAGCAGCGGGGGACTAGCGGCTCAAGAGACCCAGTACTTC. It yields the protein CASSGGLAAQETQYF.

V usage is TRBV12-3 or TRBV12-4 and J usage is TRBJ1-6; possible D gene TRBD1, 5 bases. V was cut by 7 bases and J by 9 bases, with 13 bases left in between. This CDR3 spans 13 amino acids. The CDR3 sequence: CASTTGSVSPLHF. The CDR3 DNA is TGTGCCAGCACCACAGGTTCGGTTTCACCCCTCCACTTT.